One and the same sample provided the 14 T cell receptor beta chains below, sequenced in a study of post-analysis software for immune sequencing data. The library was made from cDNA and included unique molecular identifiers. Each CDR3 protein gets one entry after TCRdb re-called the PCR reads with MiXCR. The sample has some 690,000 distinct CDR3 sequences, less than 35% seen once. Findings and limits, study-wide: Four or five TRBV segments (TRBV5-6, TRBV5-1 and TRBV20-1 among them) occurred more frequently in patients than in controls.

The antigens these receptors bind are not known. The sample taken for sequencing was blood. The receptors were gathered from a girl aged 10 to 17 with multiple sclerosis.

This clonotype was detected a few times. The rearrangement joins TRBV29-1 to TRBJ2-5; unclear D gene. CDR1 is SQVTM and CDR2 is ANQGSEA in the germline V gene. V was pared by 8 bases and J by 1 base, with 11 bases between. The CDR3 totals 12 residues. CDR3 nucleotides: TGCAGCACCCGGTCTGTCCAAGAGACCCAGTACTTC. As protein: CSTRSVQETQYF.

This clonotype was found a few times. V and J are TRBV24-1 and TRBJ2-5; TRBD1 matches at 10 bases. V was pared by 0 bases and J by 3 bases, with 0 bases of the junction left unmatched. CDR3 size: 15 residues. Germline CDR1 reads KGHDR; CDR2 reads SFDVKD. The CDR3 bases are TGTGCCACCAGTGATTTGGGGACAGGGGAAGAGACCCAGTACTTC. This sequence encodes CATSDLGTGEETQYF.

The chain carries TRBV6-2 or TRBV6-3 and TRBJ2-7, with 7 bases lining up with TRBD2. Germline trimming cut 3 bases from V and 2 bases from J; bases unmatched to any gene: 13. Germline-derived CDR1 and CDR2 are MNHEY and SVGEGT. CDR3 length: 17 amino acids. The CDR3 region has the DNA TGTGCCAGCAGTTATCCTGGGAGGGCTCTACCTACCTACGAGCAGTACTTC. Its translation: CASSYPGRALPTYEQYF.

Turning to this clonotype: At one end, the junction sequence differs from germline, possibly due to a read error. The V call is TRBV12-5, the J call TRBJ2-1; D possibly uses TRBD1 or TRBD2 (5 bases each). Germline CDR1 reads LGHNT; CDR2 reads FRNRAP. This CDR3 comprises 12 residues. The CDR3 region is CARGLIGDEQFF. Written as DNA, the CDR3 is TGTGCTAGGGGTTTGATCGGGGACGAGCAGTTCTTC. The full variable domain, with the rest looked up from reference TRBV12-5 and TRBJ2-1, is DARVTQTPRHKVTEMGQEVTMRCQPILGHNTVFWYRQTMMQGLELLAYFRNRAPLDDSGMPKDRFSAEMPDATLATLKIQPSEPRDSAVYFCARGLIGDEQFFGPGTRLTVL.

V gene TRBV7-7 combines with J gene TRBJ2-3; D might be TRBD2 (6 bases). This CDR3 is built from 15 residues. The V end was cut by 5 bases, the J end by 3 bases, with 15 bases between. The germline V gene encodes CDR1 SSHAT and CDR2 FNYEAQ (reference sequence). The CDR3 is CASSRQGGDTDTQYF. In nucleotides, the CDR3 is TGTGCCAGCAGCCGTCAGGGAGGCGATACAGATACGCAGTATTTT.

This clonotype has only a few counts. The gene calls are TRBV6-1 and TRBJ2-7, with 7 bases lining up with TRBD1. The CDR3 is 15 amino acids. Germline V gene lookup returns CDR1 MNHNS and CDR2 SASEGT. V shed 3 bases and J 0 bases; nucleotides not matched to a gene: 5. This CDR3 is CASSDLGQSSYEQYF. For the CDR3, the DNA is TGTGCCAGCAGTGACCTGGGACAGAGCTCCTACGAGCAGTACTTC.

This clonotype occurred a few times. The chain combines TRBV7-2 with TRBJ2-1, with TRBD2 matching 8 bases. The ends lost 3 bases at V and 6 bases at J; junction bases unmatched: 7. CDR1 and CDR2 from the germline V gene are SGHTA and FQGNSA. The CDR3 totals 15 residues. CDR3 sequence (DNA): TGTGCCAGCAGCTTGGGACTAGAGATGGGCAATGAGCAGTTCTTC. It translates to CASSLGLEMGNEQFF.

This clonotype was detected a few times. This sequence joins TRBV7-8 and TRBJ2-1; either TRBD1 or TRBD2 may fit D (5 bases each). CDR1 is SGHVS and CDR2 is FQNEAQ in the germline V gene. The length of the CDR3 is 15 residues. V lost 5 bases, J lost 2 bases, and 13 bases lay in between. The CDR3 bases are TGTGCCAGCAGCCTTCGGGGCGGAACCTACAATGAGCAGTTCTTC. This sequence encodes CASSLRGGTYNEQFF.

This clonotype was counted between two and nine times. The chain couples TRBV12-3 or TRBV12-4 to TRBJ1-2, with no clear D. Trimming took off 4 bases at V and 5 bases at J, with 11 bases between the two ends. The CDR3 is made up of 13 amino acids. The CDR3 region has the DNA TGTGCCAGCAGTTACGCGAGCGGGTATGGCTACACCTTC. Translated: CASSYASGYGYTF.

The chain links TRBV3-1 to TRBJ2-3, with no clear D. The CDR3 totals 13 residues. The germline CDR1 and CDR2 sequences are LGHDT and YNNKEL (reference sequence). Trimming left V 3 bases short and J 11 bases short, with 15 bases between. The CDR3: CASSHTTDRKQYF. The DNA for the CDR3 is TGTGCCAGCAGCCACACCACGGACCGGAAGCAGTATTTT.

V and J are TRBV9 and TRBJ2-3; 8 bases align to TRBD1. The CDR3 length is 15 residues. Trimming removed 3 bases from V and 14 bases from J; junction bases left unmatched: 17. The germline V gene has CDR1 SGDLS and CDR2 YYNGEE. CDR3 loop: CASSGGQGANEKLYF. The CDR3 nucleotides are TGTGCCAGCAGCGGAGGACAGGGCGCTAATGAAAAACTGTATTTT.

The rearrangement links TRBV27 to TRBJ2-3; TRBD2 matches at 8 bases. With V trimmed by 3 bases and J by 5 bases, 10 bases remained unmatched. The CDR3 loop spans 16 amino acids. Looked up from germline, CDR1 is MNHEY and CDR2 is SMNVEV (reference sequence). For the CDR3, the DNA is TGTGCCAGCAGTTTTTACGGGGGGGCTGTCGGAGATACGCAGTATTTT. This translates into CASSFYGGAVGDTQYF.

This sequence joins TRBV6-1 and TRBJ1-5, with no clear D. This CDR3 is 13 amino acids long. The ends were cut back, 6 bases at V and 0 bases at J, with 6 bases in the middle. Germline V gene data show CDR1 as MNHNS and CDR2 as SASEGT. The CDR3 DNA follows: TGTGCCAGCAGGGCCAATAGCAATCAGCCCCAGCATTTT. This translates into CASRANSNQPQHF.

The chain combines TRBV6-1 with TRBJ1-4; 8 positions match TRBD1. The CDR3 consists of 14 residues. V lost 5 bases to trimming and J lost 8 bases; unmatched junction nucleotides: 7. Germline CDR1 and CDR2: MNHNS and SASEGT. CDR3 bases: TGTGCCAGCAGTACCCTCAGGGGGCAAGAAAAACTGTTTTTT. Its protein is CASSTLRGQEKLFF.